This T cell receptor (beta chain) was obtained from a study of blood T cell repertoires in COVID-19. About the research overall: Samples of COVID-19 (acute and convalescent) were obtained from the United States, Italy and Spain. Nucleic acid was either cDNA or gDNA, and it came from T cells, B-cell-depleted T cells, or PBMCs.

In germline, CDR1 is SQVTM, CDR2 ANQGSEA. With V trimmed by 7 bases and J by 4 bases, 10 bases remained unmatched. The CDR3 contains 14 residues. Methods used by the authors: Nucleated cell counts were estimated from reference gene primer amplification. The assay was immunoSEQ multiplex PCR, and TCRdb's table has in-frame clones only and misses some. From that table come the V and J calls and clone size; the DNA was used to work out D and trimming. There are 100,000 to 150,000 clones in the sample; 70% to 90% occur only once, and roughly 3.6% lies in the top ten. The sample was peripheral blood. The origin of this receptor is a woman aged 60-75 years with acute or convalescent COVID-19. This chain uses TRBV29-1 with TRBJ2-1; the match to TRBD2 covers 7 bases. The CDR3 sequence is CSAGRVGAYNEQFF. CDR3 nucleotide sequence: TGCAGCGCAGGGAGGGTTGGGGCTTACAATGAGCAGTTCTTC.